The 29 T cell receptor beta chains reported below all come from one sample, sequenced in a study of metastatic and nonmetastatic thyroid tumors. No patient had received any treatment before thyroid surgery. TCRdb reprocessed the PCR reads via MiXCR. The data contain about 39,000 clones, less than 20% of them seen just once; the ten biggest clones take up 20% to 25%. The source material was blood. These receptors originate from a female donor with papillary thyroid cancer or a benign thyroid nodule (not recorded which). Some clones in this sample may be carry-over from other donors' samples.

This clone came up a few times. J is TRBJ2-4 and V is TRBV5-4; D tentatively fits TRBD1 or TRBD2 (5 bases each). This CDR3 spans 14 amino acids. The V and J ends lost 2 bases and 0 bases respectively, with 6 bases between them. Germline lookup yields CDR1 SGHNT and CDR2 YYREEE (reference sequence). CDR3 protein: CASSFGTAKNIQYF. The CDR3 nucleotides are TGTGCCAGCAGCTTCGGGACAGCCAAAAACATTCAGTACTTC.

The chain employs TRBV7-9 and TRBJ2-7; D perhaps matches TRBD1 (6 bases). The CDR3 length is 13 residues. The germline gives CDR1 SEHNR, CDR2 FQNEAQ (reference sequence). V was trimmed by 3 bases and J by 3 bases, leaving 9 bases between them. CDR3 coding DNA: TGTGCCAGCAGCTTGGGGACACTCTACGAGCAGTACTTC. Residues: CASSLGTLYEQYF.

The rearrangement joins TRBV11-2 to TRBJ2-2; the match to TRBD2 covers 13 bases. J lost 6 bases, V lost 2 bases, and 9 bases had no gene match. Germline V gene lookup returns CDR1 SGHAT and CDR2 FQNNGV. The length of the CDR3 is 18 residues. The DNA for the CDR3 is TGTGCCAGCAGCTTATTTCGACTAGCGGGGGGTCGAGCCGGGGAGCTGTTTTTT. This sequence encodes CASSLFRLAGGRAGELFF. The entire variable domain, with the rest obtained from reference TRBV11-2 and TRBJ2-2, is as follows: EAGVAQSPRYKIIEKRQSVAFWCNPISGHATLYWYQQILGQGPKLLIQFQNNGVVDDSQLPKDRFSAERLKGVDSTLKIQPAKLEDSAVYLCASSLFRLAGGRAGELFFGEGSRLTVL.

The table lists this clone with many counts. The chain combines TRBV5-1 with TRBJ2-1; D gene uncertain. This CDR3 spans 13 amino acids. Germline CDR1 SGHRS, CDR2 YFSETQ. Trimming cost V 2 bases and J 6 bases, with 9 bases left between them. CDR3 amino acids: CASSFLILNEQFF. The CDR3 DNA is TGCGCCAGCAGCTTTTTAATTCTCAATGAGCAGTTCTTC.

The sample holds many counts of this clone. CDR3 protein: CASSYSGGVLIYEQYF. CDR3 in DNA: TGTGCCAGCAGTTACTCCGGGGGGGTGCTGATCTACGAGCAGTACTTC. This chain links TRBV6-5 with TRBJ2-7, with TRBD2 matching over 8 bases. J was trimmed by 3 bases and V by 0 bases; bases with no gene match: 7. The CDR3 totals 16 residues. Germline V gives CDR1 MNHEY, CDR2 SVGAGI.

Many counts were recorded for this clone. The chain uses TRBV19 and TRBJ1-1, with 9 nucleotides matching TRBD1. CDR3 size: 16 residues. Per germline, CDR1 LNHDA and CDR2 SQIVND (reference sequence). V lost 4 bases to trimming and J lost 5 bases; unmatched junction nucleotides: 11. The CDR3 region has the DNA TGTGCCAGTAGTAGCAGCACAGGGGGCTGGGGTACTGAAGCTTTCTTT. Its protein is CASSSSTGGWGTEAFF. Complete variable domain (other parts from reference TRBV19 and TRBJ1-1): DGGITQSPKYLFRKEGQNVTLSCEQNLNHDAMYWYRQDPGQGLRLIYYSQIVNDFQKGDIAEGYSVSREKKESFPLTVTSAQKNPTAFYLCASSSSTGGWGTEAFFGQGTRLTVV.

This clone showed up many times. This rearrangement joins TRBV7-2 to TRBJ2-5, with D possibly matching TRBD2 (6 bases). Trimming pared 0 bases from V and 4 bases from J, leaving 12 bases between. The CDR3 covers 15 residues. Looked up from germline, CDR1 is SGHTA and CDR2 is FQGNSA. The CDR3 DNA sequence: TGTGCCAGCAGCTTAGCCCGGGACTCCCCAGAGACCCAGTACTTC. Residues: CASSLARDSPETQYF.

This clone was seen repeatedly, ten times or more. The rearrangement joins TRBV5-1 to TRBJ1-1; D possibly corresponds to TRBD1 (5 bases). Germline V gives CDR1 SGHRS, CDR2 YFSETQ. The CDR3 totals 13 residues. Trimming removed 0 bases from V and 5 bases from J, with 8 bases in between. CDR3 sequence: CASSLDRTTEAFF. Written as DNA, the CDR3 is TGCGCCAGCAGCTTGGACAGGACAACTGAAGCTTTCTTT.

The chain is built from TRBV15 and TRBJ2-1, with 13 bases lining up with TRBD2. Trimming cost V 5 bases and J 6 bases; bases outside gene matches: 4. Per the germline V gene, CDR1 is LNHNV and CDR2 is YYDKDF (reference sequence). This CDR3 is 15 amino acids long. The DNA of the CDR3 is TGTGCCACCAGCGAAACTAGCGGGAGGGCCAATGAGCAGTTCTTC. It translates to CATSETSGRANEQFF.

This clone was counted between two and nine times. The gene calls are TRBV19 and TRBJ2-7; perhaps TRBD1 as D (5 bases). The germline V gene encodes CDR1 LNHDA and CDR2 SQIVND (reference sequence). Trimming removed 6 bases at V and 1 base at J, with 13 bases between. The CDR3 covers 14 residues. The CDR3 is CASRSAGLSYEQYF. The CDR3 DNA is TGTGCCAGTAGGTCCGCAGGGTTATCCTACGAGCAGTACTTC.

The J gene is TRBJ2-2, the V gene TRBV18; D call uncertain. CDR3 length: 15 amino acids. CDR1 and CDR2 (germline): KGHSH, LQKENI. Trimming stripped 3 bases from V and 1 base from J, with 9 bases between. The CDR3, as DNA: TGTGCCAGCTCACCTAATTCGGGGAACACCGGGGAGCTGTTTTTT. This sequence encodes CASSPNSGNTGELFF.

This clone occurred many times. The J gene is TRBJ2-1, the V gene TRBV7-3; D is ambiguous. Trimming shortened V by 2 bases and J by 4 bases, and 12 bases separated the two germline ends. The CDR3 consists of 15 residues. CDR1 SGHTA and CDR2 FQGTGA come from the germline V gene. The CDR3 DNA sequence: TGTGCCAGCAGCTTAGTGGGAAGTCGGTACAATGAGCAGTTCTTC. Its protein is CASSLVGSRYNEQFF.

Ten or more counts support this clone. V gene TRBV2 combines with J gene TRBJ2-2; D remains unclear. The CDR3 totals 14 residues. Between the trimmed V and J ends, which lost 1 base and 1 base, there was a span of 4 bases. CDR1 is SNHLY, CDR2 FYNNEI, per germline. CDR3 bases: TGTGCCAGCAGTGAAGGGGTGAACACCGGGGAGCTGTTTTTT. Its translation: CASSEGVNTGELFF.

This clone was seen many times. The V and J genes are TRBV12-5 and TRBJ2-2; 7 bases line up with TRBD2. Germline-derived CDR1 and CDR2 are LGHNT and FRNRAP. There are 16 residues in the CDR3. Losses at the gene ends were 0 bases for V and 3 bases for J; bases not matched to a gene: 4. CDR3 coding DNA: TGTGCTAGTGGTTTGGTATCCGGGAGGCACACCGGGGAGCTGTTTTTT. Protein: CASGLVSGRHTGELFF.

The chain combines TRBV7-2 with TRBJ2-7; D may be TRBD1 (7 bases). Trimming cost V 3 bases and J 5 bases, with 11 bases left between them. The germline gives CDR1 SGHTA, CDR2 FQGNSA. There are 13 residues in the CDR3. The CDR3 coding sequence is TGTGCCAGCAGCTTTGGCAGGGGGGACGAGCAGTACTTC. Amino acid sequence: CASSFGRGDEQYF.

This clone showed up many times. This chain connects TRBV28 to TRBJ2-3; D is unclear. Germline V lookup: CDR1 MDHEN, CDR2 SYDVKM. This CDR3 comprises 12 residues. V was cut by 3 bases and J by 9 bases, with 10 bases left in between. CDR3 sequence reads: CASSFPRSTQYF. Written as DNA, the CDR3 is TGTGCCAGCAGTTTTCCGCGGAGCACGCAGTATTTT.

The table lists this clone with many counts. The chain combines TRBV18 with TRBJ2-2; D ambiguous. With 1 base removed from V and 4 bases from J, the gap between germline ends came to 7 bases. This CDR3 contains 14 residues. Germline assignment: CDR1 KGHSH and CDR2 LQKENI. CDR3 DNA sequence: TGTGCCAGCTCACCACAGCGTCGCACCGGGGAGCTGTTTTTT. Its protein product is CASSPQRRTGELFF.

This clone was picked up many times. V and J are TRBV2 and TRBJ2-7; TRBD2 is a possible D gene (6 bases). Germline-derived CDR1 and CDR2 are SNHLY and FYNNEI. The CDR3 is 12 amino acids. Deletions cut 8 bases from V and 6 bases from J, with 14 bases between. The CDR3 coding sequence is TGTGCCAGCCTGGAGGGAGTAACCGAGCAGTACTTC. Translated, it gives CASLEGVTEQYF.

The chain joins TRBV5-4 to TRBJ1-2; no definite D call. This CDR3 spans 15 amino acids. The V gene lost 0 bases and the J gene lost 1 base, with 10 bases spanning the gap. The germline CDR1 and CDR2 sequences are SGHNT and YYREEE (reference sequence). CDR3 residues: CASSLDASINYGYTF. The CDR3 bases are TGTGCCAGCAGCTTGGACGCATCCATTAACTATGGCTACACCTTC.

A note on this clone: This could be a read error, since a much larger clone is one nucleotide away. The identical CDR3 is also encoded by other nucleotide sequences in the sample. The rearrangement links TRBV20-1 to TRBJ2-1; TRBD2 aligns across 10 bases. The CDR3 length is 16 residues. From germline, CDR1 is DFQATT and CDR2 SNEGSKA (reference sequence). As DNA, the CDR3 is TGCAGCGCTAGAGGTCTTAAGGGACTAGCGTTTGCTGAGCAGTTCTTC. Its translation: CSARGLKGLAFAEQFF.

The V gene is TRBV11-2, the J gene TRBJ2-3; D gene ambiguous. The germline V and J ends were trimmed by 3 bases and 6 bases, with 10 bases remaining between them. The CDR3 runs 13 residues. The germline CDR1 and CDR2 sequences are SGHAT and FQNNGV. DNA of the CDR3: TGTGCCAGCAGCTTCCCCGCTGTGGATACGCAGTATTTT. As protein: CASSFPAVDTQYF.

The chain joins TRBV7-2 to TRBJ1-5; perhaps TRBD1 as D (6 bases). Germline V gene sequence: CDR1 SGHTA, CDR2 FQGNSA. This CDR3 has 14 residues. Trimming removed 5 bases at V and 7 bases at J, with 15 bases between. DNA for the CDR3: TGTGCCAGCAGCCTCTTGGGGGGCGAACAGCCCCAGCATTTT. Encoded protein: CASSLLGGEQPQHF.

In its sample, this clone was seen many times. The J gene is TRBJ2-3, the V gene TRBV6-6; unclear D gene. The CDR3 covers 15 residues. V lost 3 bases, J lost 0 bases, and 10 bases lay in between. Germline CDR1 and CDR2: MNHNY and SVGAGI (reference sequence). Here the CDR3 reads CASSYSIASTDTQYF. CDR3 bases: TGTGCCAGCAGTTATTCAATTGCTAGCACAGATACGCAGTATTTT.

This rearrangement joins TRBV20-1 to TRBJ2-2, with D possibly called TRBD1 or TRBD2 (5 bases each). Germline CDR1 and CDR2: DFQATT and SNEGSKA (reference sequence). Trimming shortened V by 2 bases and J by 0 bases, and 7 bases separated the two germline ends. CDR3 size: 14 residues. This CDR3 reads CSARRGANTGELFF. CDR3 coding DNA: TGCAGTGCTAGACGAGGGGCGAACACCGGGGAGCTGTTTTTT.

This clone showed up just a few times. The chain recombines TRBV6-1 with TRBJ2-1; 9 bases line up with TRBD2. The J segment lost 7 bases and the V segment lost 8 bases, leaving 6 bases of the junction unmatched. The CDR3 has 13 residues. Germline CDR1 and CDR2: MNHNS and SASEGT. This chain's CDR3 is CASRSSGSNEQFF. CDR3 sequence (DNA): TGTGCCAGCCGCAGTAGCGGGAGTAATGAGCAGTTCTTC.

This clone showed up just a few times. This sequence joins TRBV12-3 or TRBV12-4 and TRBJ1-5, with D unclear. The V end lost 4 bases, the J end lost 8 bases, and 18 bases lay between the germline ends. The CDR3 is 15 residues long. In nucleotides, the CDR3 is TGTGCCAGCAGTTACTCGAACCGTCTGACGGAGCCCCAGCATTTT. Amino acid sequence: CASSYSNRLTEPQHF.

Judged by abundance, this clone is medium-sized. This chain uses TRBV6-1 with TRBJ2-3; D is undetermined. The CDR3 extends over 13 amino acids. The germline V gene encodes CDR1 MNHNS and CDR2 SASEGT. V lost 6 bases and J lost 4, with 11 bases in between. CDR3: CASRPGPADTQYF. CDR3 DNA: TGTGCCAGCAGACCCGGCCCCGCAGATACGCAGTATTTT.

This chain joins TRBV5-4 and TRBJ1-2, with D possibly being TRBD1 (5 bases). Deletions cut 5 bases from V and 8 bases from J, with 13 bases between. There are 12 residues in the CDR3. CDR1 is SGHNT and CDR2 is YYREEE in the germline V gene (reference sequence). CDR3 DNA: TGTGCCAGCAGTCTCAGGGACGGCGGCTACACCTTC. Residues: CASSLRDGGYTF.

Only a few counts were recorded for this clone. V usage is TRBV6-5 and J usage is TRBJ2-3; no definite D call. Germline CDR1 and CDR2: MNHEY and SVGAGI. This CDR3 is built from 15 residues. Trimming removed 2 bases at V and 5 bases at J, with 14 bases between. CDR3: CASSYHEPLGDTQYF. In nucleotides, the CDR3 is TGTGCCAGCAGTTACCATGAACCCTTGGGAGATACGCAGTATTTT.